This T cell receptor beta chain was retrieved from a study of breast tumors, draining lymph nodes, adjacent tissues. This CDR3 has 17 amino acids. J was trimmed by 6 bases and V by 5 bases; bases with no gene match: 11. Germline V CDR1 and CDR2: MNHEY, SVGAGI. MiXCR, applied by TCRdb to the multiplex PCR reads, yields one record per CDR3 protein. The data contain roughly 14,000 distinct CDR3 sequences, 55% of them seen just once; the ten biggest clones take up roughly 30%. The chain couples TRBV6-5 to TRBJ2-1; 12 nucleotides agree with TRBD2. This receptor was taken from a female donor with breast cancer. Some clones in this sample may be carry-over from other donors' samples. Material: tumor-adjacent breast tissue. DNA of the CDR3: TGTGCCAGCAGTATTACACCGACTAGCGGGAGAGGCAATGAGCAGTTCTTC. Translation gives CASSITPTSGRGNEQFF.